These 12 T cell receptor beta chains originate from one sample sequenced in a study of beta chain features in type 1 diabetes. Expressed TCRB transcripts were sequenced because the entire RNA isolate underwent reverse transcription. Some clones are missing from TCRdb's copy, which holds only in-frame ones; the method was immunoSEQ multiplex PCR. The table shows 680,000 or so clones, with roughly 16% occurring only once. The sequencing sample was made of naive CD4+ T cells from blood. These receptors all come from a man between 18 and 29 years old in good health.

The chain employs TRBV2 and TRBJ2-1; possibly TRBD1 or TRBD2 for D (5 bases each). CDR3 length: 14 amino acids. Germline CDR1 is SNHLY and CDR2 is FYNNEI. The V gene lost 5 bases and the J gene lost 9 bases, with 17 bases spanning the gap. CDR3 residues: CASSPGTLNLEQFF. CDR3 nucleotide sequence: TGTGCCAGCAGTCCCGGGACGCTCAATCTTGAGCAGTTCTTC.

The chain combines TRBV2 with TRBJ1-1; TRBD1 matches at 7 bases. The CDR3 extends over 14 amino acids. V lost 1 base, J lost 4 bases, and 3 bases stayed unmatched. From germline, CDR1 is SNHLY and CDR2 FYNNEI. CDR3 nucleotides: TGTGCCAGCAGTGAAGTCAGGGGGTTCACTGAAGCTTTCTTT. As protein: CASSEVRGFTEAFF. Looking up the rest from reference TRBV2 and TRBJ1-1 gives the full variable domain: EPEVTQTPSHQVTQMGQEVILRCVPISNHLYFYWYRQILGQKVEFLVSFYNNEISEKSEIFDDQFSVERPDGSNFTLKIRSTKLEDSAMYFCASSEVRGFTEAFFGQGTRLTVV.

The rearrangement links TRBV7-2 to TRBJ2-3, with 11 nucleotides matching TRBD1. CDR3 size: 16 residues. V lost 6 bases to trimming and J lost 5 bases; unmatched junction nucleotides: 10. Germline CDR1 reads SGHTA; CDR2 reads FQGNSA. In DNA, the CDR3 is TGTGCCAGCAGAGTCAAGGGGACAGGGGGGTTAGATACGCAGTATTTT. It yields the protein CASRVKGTGGLDTQYF.

The chain employs TRBV27 and TRBJ2-7, with D perhaps TRBD2 (6 bases). Germline-derived CDR1 and CDR2 are MNHEY and SMNVEV (reference sequence). V gave up 8 bases and J gave up 8 bases, with 25 bases separating them. The CDR3 length is 15 residues. The CDR3 bases are TGTGCCAGCTGGCCGGGACGGGAGATGCCCTATCAGCAGTACTTC. Translating it yields CASWPGREMPYQQYF.

The CDR3 DNA is TGTGCCAGCAGCTTAGCGTCAGCGGGCAAAGGCGAGCAGTACTTC. Amino acid sequence: CASSLASAGKGEQYF. The gene calls are TRBV7-2 and TRBJ2-7, with D perhaps TRBD2 (6 bases). CDR1 and CDR2 from the germline V gene are SGHTA and FQGNSA. The CDR3 has 15 amino acids. Trimming took off 0 bases at V and 6 bases at J, with 15 bases between the two ends.

V gene TRBV7-6 combines with J gene TRBJ1-6; D unresolved. Germline V gene lookup returns CDR1 SGHVS and CDR2 FNYEAQ. The CDR3 loop spans 15 amino acids. Trimming cost V 1 base and J 0 bases, with 4 bases left between them. CDR3 coding DNA: TGTGCCAGCAGCTTAGAGGTCTCCTATAATTCACCCCTCCACTTT. This gives the protein CASSLEVSYNSPLHF.

This clone was seen only a few times. A read error may account for a junction end that differs from germline. The chain combines TRBV7-7 with TRBJ2-5; the match to TRBD1 covers 11 bases. Germline CDR1 SSHAT, CDR2 FNYEAQ (reference sequence). There are 15 residues in the CDR3. The CDR3 sequence: CASIPGTGGQETQYF. In DNA form, the CDR3 reads TGTGCTAGCATCCCCGGGACAGGGGGTCAAGAGACCCAGTACTTC.

This chain joins TRBV30 and TRBJ2-3; tentative D call: TRBD2 (6 bases). Looked up from germline, CDR1 is GTSNPN and CDR2 is SVGIG (reference sequence). V was trimmed by 1 base and J by 0 bases, leaving 8 bases between them. The CDR3 loop spans 14 amino acids. The CDR3 DNA is TGTGCCTGGAGTGGGAGGGTTAGCACAGATACGCAGTATTTT. As protein: CAWSGRVSTDTQYF.

This sequence joins TRBV7-9 and TRBJ1-3; D may be TRBD1 (6 bases). The V and J ends lost 5 bases and 4 bases respectively, with 12 bases between them. Germline assignment: CDR1 SEHNR and CDR2 FQNEAQ (reference sequence). The CDR3 is 14 residues long. The CDR3 region has the DNA TGTGCCAGCAGCCCATACAGGGCCGGAAACACCATATATTTT. Its protein product is CASSPYRAGNTIYF.

This clone showed up just a few times. This chain joins TRBV4-1 and TRBJ2-7; TRBD2 matches at 8 bases. The CDR3 runs to 16 residues. V shed 0 bases, J shed 3 bases, and the junction held 7 bases outside the gene matches. The germline V gene has CDR1 MGHRA and CDR2 YSYEKL. The CDR3 DNA sequence: TGCGCCAGCAGCCAAGAGAAGTCTCGGGAGGGCTACGAGCAGTACTTC. The encoded protein is CASSQEKSREGYEQYF.

The V call is TRBV7-2, the J call TRBJ2-5, with unresolved D. Trimming took 5 bases from V and 0 from J, leaving 7 bases between them. The germline gives CDR1 SGHTA, CDR2 FQGNSA. There are 13 residues in the CDR3. CDR3 sequence reads: CASSVDYQETQYF. The CDR3 DNA follows: TGTGCCAGCAGCGTCGACTACCAAGAGACCCAGTACTTC.

This clone was recorded a few times. This rearrangement joins TRBV30 to TRBJ2-5, with D maybe TRBD1 (5 bases). Germline values: CDR1 GTSNPN, CDR2 SVGIG (reference sequence). The CDR3 sequence is 15 residues long. The V end lost 0 bases, the J end lost 1 base, and 12 bases lay between the germline ends. The CDR3 sequence is CAWSVLQGSQETQYF. The CDR3 nucleotides read TGTGCCTGGAGTGTACTCCAGGGAAGCCAAGAGACCCAGTACTTC.